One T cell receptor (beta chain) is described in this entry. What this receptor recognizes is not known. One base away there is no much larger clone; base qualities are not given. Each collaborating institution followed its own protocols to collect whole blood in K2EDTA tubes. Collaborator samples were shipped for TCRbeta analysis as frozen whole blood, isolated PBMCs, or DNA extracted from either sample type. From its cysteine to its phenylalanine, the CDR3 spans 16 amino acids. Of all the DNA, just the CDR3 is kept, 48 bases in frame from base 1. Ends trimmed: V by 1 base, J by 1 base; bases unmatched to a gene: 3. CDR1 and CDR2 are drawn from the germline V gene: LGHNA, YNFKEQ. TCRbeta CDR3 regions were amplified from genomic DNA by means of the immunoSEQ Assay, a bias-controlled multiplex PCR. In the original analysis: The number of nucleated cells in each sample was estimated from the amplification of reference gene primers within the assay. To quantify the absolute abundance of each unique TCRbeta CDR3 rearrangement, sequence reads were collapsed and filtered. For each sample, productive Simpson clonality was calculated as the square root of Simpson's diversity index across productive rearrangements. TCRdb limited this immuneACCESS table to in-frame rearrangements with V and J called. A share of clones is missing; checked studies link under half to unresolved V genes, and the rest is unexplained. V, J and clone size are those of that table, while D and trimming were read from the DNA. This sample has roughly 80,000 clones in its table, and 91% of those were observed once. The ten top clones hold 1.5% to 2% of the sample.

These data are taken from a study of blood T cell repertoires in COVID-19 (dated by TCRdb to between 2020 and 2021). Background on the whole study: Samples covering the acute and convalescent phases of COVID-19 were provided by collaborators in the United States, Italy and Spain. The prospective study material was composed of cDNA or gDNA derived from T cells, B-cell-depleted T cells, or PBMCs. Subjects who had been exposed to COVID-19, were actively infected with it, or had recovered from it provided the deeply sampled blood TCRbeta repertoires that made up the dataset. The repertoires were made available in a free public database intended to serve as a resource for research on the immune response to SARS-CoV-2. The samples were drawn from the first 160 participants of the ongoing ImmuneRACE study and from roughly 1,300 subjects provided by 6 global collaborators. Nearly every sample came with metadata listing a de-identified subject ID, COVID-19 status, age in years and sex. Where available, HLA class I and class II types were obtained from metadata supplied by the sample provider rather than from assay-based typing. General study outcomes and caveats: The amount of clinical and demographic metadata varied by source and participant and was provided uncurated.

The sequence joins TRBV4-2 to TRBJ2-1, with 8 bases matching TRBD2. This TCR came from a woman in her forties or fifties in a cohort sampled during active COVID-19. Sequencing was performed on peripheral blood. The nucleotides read TGTGCCAGCAGCCAAGGGACTAGCTCATCCTACAATGAGCAGTTCTTC. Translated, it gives CASSQGTSSSYNEQFF.